Following are 26 T cell receptor beta chains from one sample sequenced in a study of T-cell reconstitution after alpha-beta-depleted transplantation in children. Construction of the TCRbeta library involved unique molecular identifiers. TCRdb passed the PCR reads through MiXCR, listing each CDR3 protein once. The profile covers hundreds of thousands of distinct CDR3 sequences, with approximately 17% appearing a single time and under 1.2% taken by the ten largest. The sample in question was PBMCs from the stem cell graft donor, obtained from the stem cell graft. The source is a human donor who donated a stem cell graft to a child with acute myeloid leukemia.

In its sample, this clonotype was seen a few times. This chain uses TRBV5-1 with TRBJ2-1; D possibly uses TRBD1 or TRBD2 (5 bases each). V lost 4 bases and J lost 3, with 20 bases in between. Looked up from germline, CDR1 is SGHRS and CDR2 is YFSETQ. The length of the CDR3 is 17 residues. The CDR3 region is CASSPDWGRAVYNEQFF. CDR3 nucleotide sequence: TGCGCCAGCAGCCCCGACTGGGGACGAGCTGTCTACAATGAGCAGTTCTTC.

This clonotype showed up many times. This chain connects TRBV12-3 or TRBV12-4 to TRBJ2-7; D possibly corresponds to TRBD2 (5 bases). Between the trimmed V and J ends, which lost 3 bases and 6 bases, there was a span of 6 bases. The CDR3 length is 11 residues. This CDR3 is CASSLAGEQYV. In DNA, the CDR3 is TGTGCCAGCAGTTTGGCGGGCGAGCAGTACGTC.

The chain recombines TRBV12-3 or TRBV12-4 with TRBJ1-4; D is ambiguous. V was cut by 0 bases and J by 5 bases, with 13 bases left in between. There are 16 residues in the CDR3. Here the CDR3 reads CASSLALRVLNEKLFF. CDR3 nucleotide sequence: TGTGCCAGCAGTTTAGCCCTAAGGGTCCTGAATGAAAAACTGTTTTTT.

This clonotype was found many times. The rearrangement links TRBV27 to TRBJ2-2, with D possibly matching TRBD1 (6 bases). The ends were cut back, 0 bases at V and 0 bases at J, with 11 bases in the middle. This CDR3 region has 17 residues. Per the germline V gene, CDR1 is MNHEY and CDR2 is SMNVEV (reference sequence). The CDR3 sequence is CASSLSPGAANTGELFF. The CDR3 region has the DNA TGTGCCAGCAGTTTATCGCCAGGGGCTGCGAACACCGGGGAGCTGTTTTTT.

This clonotype was observed a few times. V gene TRBV6-4 combines with J gene TRBJ1-4, with D unclear. Germline V CDR1 and CDR2: MRHNA, SNTAGT. CDR3 length equals 12 residues. V gave up 4 bases and J gave up 7 bases, with 7 bases separating them. The chain's CDR3 is CASSGGVEKLFF. The CDR3 DNA sequence: TGTGCCAGCAGTGGCGGGGTTGAAAAACTGTTTTTT.

The table lists this clonotype with many counts. The genes are TRBV12-3 or TRBV12-4 and TRBJ2-2; D call uncertain. This CDR3 contains 15 residues. The V end lost 7 bases, the J end lost 1 base, and 13 bases lay between the germline ends. The CDR3 loop reads CASTPSALNTGELFF. The CDR3 nucleotides read TGTGCCAGCACCCCGTCAGCCTTGAACACCGGGGAGCTGTTTTTT.

This clonotype turned up a few times. The chain recombines TRBV5-8 with TRBJ1-5; D is unclear. Trimming took 4 bases from V and 6 from J, leaving 8 bases between them. This CDR3 spans 12 amino acids. Per the germline V gene, CDR1 is SGHTS and CDR2 is YDEGEE. The DNA for the CDR3 is TGTGCCAGCAGCAGGGATTTTCAGCCCCAGCATTTT. This gives the protein CASSRDFQPQHF.

This chain connects TRBV5-1 to TRBJ2-1, with D unclear. Trimming cost V 0 bases and J 7 bases, with 11 bases left between them. Germline lookup yields CDR1 SGHRS and CDR2 YFSETQ. This CDR3 has 14 amino acids. This CDR3 is CASSLVGAVNEQFF. The CDR3 DNA is TGCGCCAGCAGCTTGGTAGGAGCCGTGAATGAGCAGTTCTTC.

This clonotype was seen many times. This chain links TRBV29-1 with TRBJ1-3; D is ambiguous. Deletions cut 4 bases from V and 0 bases from J, with 4 bases between. The V gene's germline CDR1 is SQVTM and CDR2 ANQGSEA. This CDR3 is built from 12 residues. CDR3 loop: CSVVDSGNTIYF. The CDR3 coding sequence is TGCAGCGTTGTGGACTCTGGAAACACCATATATTTT.

This clonotype was found many times. In nucleotides, the CDR3 is TGCAGTGCTAGGAGAGCGGAGGGCTACACCTTC. It yields the protein CSARRAEGYTF. This chain joins TRBV20-1 and TRBJ1-2; D uncertain. The CDR3 is 11 amino acids. The V end lost 3 bases, the J end lost 8 bases, and 10 bases lay between the germline ends. Germline CDR1 DFQATT, CDR2 SNEGSKA (reference sequence).

The chain couples TRBV24-1 to TRBJ2-6; 7 bases agree with TRBD1. CDR1 and CDR2 from the germline V gene are KGHDR and SFDVKD. Trimming took 4 bases from V and 4 from J; bases not matched to a gene: 18. The CDR3 totals 20 residues. DNA for the CDR3: TGTGCCACCAGTGACGCAGGGGGAGTTAGGACCTCTCTGGGGGCCAACGTCCTGACTTTC. Amino acid sequence: CATSDAGGVRTSLGANVLTF.

As concerns this clonotype: Possible read error: a much larger clone is one base away. The CDR3 loop is CSALPTTWNEQFF. CDR3 coding DNA: TGCAGTGCTCTACCCACTACCTGGAATGAGCAGTTCTTC. The rearrangement uses TRBV20-1 and TRBJ2-1, with D uncertain. V was clipped by 5 bases and J by 7 bases, with 15 bases between them. This CDR3 comprises 13 residues. Germline V CDR1 and CDR2: DFQATT, SNEGSKA (reference sequence).

This clonotype occurred a few times. The junction and the germline gene differ at one end; a read error may be behind it. This chain links TRBV12-3 or TRBV12-4 with TRBJ2-7; 8 bases line up with TRBD2. CDR3 size: 16 residues. The CDR3 sequence is CASSLARGGLRYEQYF. The CDR3 bases are TGTGCCAGCAGCTTAGCCCGGGGGGGACTCCGATACGAGCAGTACTTC.

V gene TRBV7-9 combines with J gene TRBJ1-3, with no clear D. Germline lookup yields CDR1 SEHNR and CDR2 FQNEAQ (reference sequence). The CDR3 spans 12 residues. V shed 4 bases and J shed 9 bases, with 10 bases lying between them. CDR3 DNA sequence: TGTGCCAGCAGCTCCGACCCCCGCACCATATATTTT. Translation: CASSSDPRTIYF.

This clonotype has only a few counts. V usage is TRBV7-9 and J usage is TRBJ1-1; D remains ambiguous. Trimming took 0 bases from V and 6 from J, leaving 5 bases between them. Germline V gene lookup returns CDR1 SEHNR and CDR2 FQNEAQ (reference sequence). The CDR3 has 12 amino acids. The CDR3 nucleotides read TGTGCCAGCAGCTTAGCGACCCCTGAAGCTTTCTTT. Protein product: CASSLATPEAFF.

This clonotype occurred a few times. The chain links TRBV24-1 to TRBJ1-5; D is unresolved. This CDR3 has 13 amino acids. The germline CDR1 and CDR2 sequences are KGHDR and SFDVKD. V was pared by 10 bases and J by 7 bases, with 16 bases between. The CDR3 nucleotides read TGTGCCACATCAAACCGGGGAACCCAGCCCCAGCATTTT. It encodes CATSNRGTQPQHF.

The chain joins TRBV5-1 to TRBJ1-1; 7 bases match TRBD1. V shed 3 bases, J shed 11 bases, and the junction held 13 bases outside the gene matches. The germline V gene has CDR1 SGHRS and CDR2 YFSETQ. The CDR3 spans 14 residues. CDR3 sequence (DNA): TGCGCCAGCAGCTCTCTCCGCCGGGACAGTGAGGCTTTCTTT. Translating it yields CASSSLRRDSEAFF.

This clonotype was counted at least ten times. The chain carries TRBV7-2 and TRBJ1-2; possible D gene TRBD1, 6 bases. V lost 5 bases and J 8 bases, leaving 12 bases between the germline ends. The CDR3 runs 12 residues. The germline gives CDR1 SGHTA, CDR2 FQGNSA. This chain's CDR3 is CASSGGGEGYTF. In DNA form, the CDR3 reads TGTGCCAGCAGCGGGGGGGGCGAAGGCTACACCTTC.

The rearrangement uses TRBV20-1 and TRBJ2-7, with a weak D call TRBD1 (6 bases). Germline V gene data show CDR1 as DFQATT and CDR2 as SNEGSKA (reference sequence). The CDR3 is made up of 14 amino acids. V lost 6 bases and J 2 bases, leaving 17 bases between the germline ends. The CDR3 sequence: CSAEYRDNTYEQYF. For the CDR3, the DNA is TGCAGTGCAGAATACAGGGATAATACCTACGAGCAGTACTTC.

This clonotype was observed many times. This chain uses TRBV20-1 with TRBJ2-5; 11 bases map to TRBD1. This CDR3 has 16 amino acids. V lost 2 bases to trimming and J lost 2 bases; unmatched junction nucleotides: 7. Germline CDR1 is DFQATT and CDR2 is SNEGSKA (reference sequence). CDR3 amino acids: CSARSGQGGLQETQYF. The DNA for the CDR3 is TGCAGTGCTAGATCGGGACAGGGGGGATTACAAGAGACCCAGTACTTC.

The table lists this clonotype with many counts. V and J are TRBV20-1 and TRBJ1-1; D is perhaps TRBD1 (6 bases). The germline V and J ends were trimmed by 6 bases and 7 bases, with 12 bases remaining between them. Germline V gene sequence: CDR1 DFQATT, CDR2 SNEGSKA (reference sequence). The CDR3 runs 11 residues. The CDR3 region has the DNA TGCAGTGCCCTTCGGACAGTTGAAGCTTTCTTT. It is translated as CSALRTVEAFF.

The gene calls are TRBV5-1 and TRBJ2-3; 9 bases match TRBD2. The V gene end was trimmed by 2 bases and the J gene end by 3 bases; junction bases not matched to a gene: 13. The CDR3 is made up of 18 amino acids. CDR1 SGHRS and CDR2 YFSETQ come from the germline V gene. CDR3 sequence: CASSLGAGGASPTDTQYF. CDR3 in DNA: TGCGCCAGCAGCTTAGGGGCGGGAGGGGCATCTCCTACAGATACGCAGTATTTT. The complete variable domain, with remaining parts taken from reference TRBV5-1 and TRBJ2-3, reads KAGVTQTPRYLIKTRGQQVTLSCSPISGHRSVSWYQQTPGQGLQFLFEYFSETQRNKGNFPGRFSGRQFSNSRSEMNVSTLELGDSALYLCASSLGAGGASPTDTQYFGPGTRLTVL.

The V call is TRBV29-1, the J call TRBJ1-1; D is uncertain. The CDR3 totals 14 residues. Germline CDR1 and CDR2: SQVTM and ANQGSEA. V was cut by 0 bases and J by 3 bases, with 11 bases left in between. The CDR3 reads CSVEERFGDTEAFF. The CDR3 region has the DNA TGCAGCGTTGAAGAACGTTTTGGGGACACTGAAGCTTTCTTT.

This clonotype showed up many times. The chain is built from TRBV20-1 and TRBJ1-5; 8 nucleotides agree with TRBD1. Germline CDR1 reads DFQATT; CDR2 reads SNEGSKA (reference sequence). The length of the CDR3 is 14 residues. The V segment lost 3 bases and the J segment 4 bases; nucleotides outside the gene matches: 5. CDR3 sequence (DNA): TGCAGTGCTAGCCCACGGACAGGGAATCAGCCCCAGCATTTT. This sequence encodes CSASPRTGNQPQHF.

The J gene is TRBJ1-3, the V gene TRBV28, with D unclear. With 3 bases removed from V and 0 bases from J, the gap between germline ends came to 9 bases. The CDR3 loop spans 15 amino acids. Germline V lookup: CDR1 MDHEN, CDR2 SYDVKM. CDR3 sequence (DNA): TGTGCCAGCAGTTTGTCCGGGCCCTCTGGAAACACCATATATTTT. Its translation is CASSLSGPSGNTIYF.

CDR3 residues: CASSFGRGGAEKLFF. In DNA form, the CDR3 reads TGTGCCAGCAGCTTCGGACGAGGGGGCGCCGAAAAACTGTTTTTT. The chain carries TRBV7-9 and TRBJ1-4; 7 nucleotides match TRBD1. Germline CDR1 reads SEHNR; CDR2 reads FQNEAQ (reference sequence). The trim removed 3 bases at V and 8 bases at J, leaving 9 bases unmatched. This CDR3 has 15 amino acids.